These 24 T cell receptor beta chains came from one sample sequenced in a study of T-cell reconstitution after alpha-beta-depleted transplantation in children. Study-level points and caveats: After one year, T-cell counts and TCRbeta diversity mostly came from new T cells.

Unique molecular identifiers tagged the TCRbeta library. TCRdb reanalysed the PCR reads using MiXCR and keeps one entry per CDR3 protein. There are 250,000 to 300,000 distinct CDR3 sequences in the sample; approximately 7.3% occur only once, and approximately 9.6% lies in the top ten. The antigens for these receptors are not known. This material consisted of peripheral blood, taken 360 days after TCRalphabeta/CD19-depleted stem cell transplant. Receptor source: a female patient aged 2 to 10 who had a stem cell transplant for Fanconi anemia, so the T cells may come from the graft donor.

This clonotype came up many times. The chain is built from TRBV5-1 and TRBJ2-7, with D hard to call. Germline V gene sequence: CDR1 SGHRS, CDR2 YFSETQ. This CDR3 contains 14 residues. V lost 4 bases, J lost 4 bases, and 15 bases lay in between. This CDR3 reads CASSPEPWSYEQYV. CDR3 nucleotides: TGCGCCAGCAGCCCTGAGCCGTGGAGTTACGAGCAGTACGTC.

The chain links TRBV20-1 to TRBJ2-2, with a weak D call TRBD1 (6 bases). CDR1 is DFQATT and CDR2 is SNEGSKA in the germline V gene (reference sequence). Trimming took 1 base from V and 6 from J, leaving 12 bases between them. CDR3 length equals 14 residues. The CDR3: CSARGQAGAGELFF. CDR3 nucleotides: TGCAGTGCTAGAGGCCAGGCAGGGGCCGGGGAGCTGTTTTTT.

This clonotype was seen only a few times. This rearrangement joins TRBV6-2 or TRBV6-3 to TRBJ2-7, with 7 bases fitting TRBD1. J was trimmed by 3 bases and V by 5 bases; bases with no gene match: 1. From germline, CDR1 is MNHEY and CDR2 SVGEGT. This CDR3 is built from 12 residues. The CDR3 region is CASSRQGYEQYV. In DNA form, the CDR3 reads TGTGCCAGCAGTCGACAGGGCTACGAGCAGTACGTC.

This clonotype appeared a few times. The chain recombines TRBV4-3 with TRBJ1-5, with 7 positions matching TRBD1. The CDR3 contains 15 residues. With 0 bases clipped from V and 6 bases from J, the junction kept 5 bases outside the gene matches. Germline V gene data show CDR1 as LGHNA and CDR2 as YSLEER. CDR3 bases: TGCGCCAGCAGCCAAGATAGGAGGGGGCTTCAGCCCCAGCATTTT. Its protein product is CASSQDRRGLQPQHF.

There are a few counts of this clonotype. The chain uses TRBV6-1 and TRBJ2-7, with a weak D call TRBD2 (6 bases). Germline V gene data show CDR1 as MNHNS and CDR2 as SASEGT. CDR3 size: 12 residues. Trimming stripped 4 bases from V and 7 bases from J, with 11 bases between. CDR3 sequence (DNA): TGTGCCAGCAGTGTGGCTAGCGCAGAGCAGTACTTC. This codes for CASSVASAEQYF.

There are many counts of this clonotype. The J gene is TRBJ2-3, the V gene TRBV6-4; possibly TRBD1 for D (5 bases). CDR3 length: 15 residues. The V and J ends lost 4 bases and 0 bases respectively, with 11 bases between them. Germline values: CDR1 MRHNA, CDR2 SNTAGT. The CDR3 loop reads CASSVQGKSTDTQYF. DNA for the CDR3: TGTGCCAGCAGTGTCCAGGGAAAAAGCACAGATACGCAGTATTTT.

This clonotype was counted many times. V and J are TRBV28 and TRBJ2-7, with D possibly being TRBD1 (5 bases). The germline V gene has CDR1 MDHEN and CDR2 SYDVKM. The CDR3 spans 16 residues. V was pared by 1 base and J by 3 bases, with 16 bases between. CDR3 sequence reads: CASSLSPSIQGYEQYF. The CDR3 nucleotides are TGTGCCAGCAGTTTATCCCCCAGCATTCAGGGCTACGAGCAGTACTTC.

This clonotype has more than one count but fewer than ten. CDR3 loop: CASSSGLGYYNEQFF. CDR3 bases: TGTGCCAGCAGTTCCGGACTAGGCTATTACAATGAGCAGTTCTTC. The chain employs TRBV27 and TRBJ2-1; 7 bases map to TRBD2. Germline loops: CDR1 MNHEY, CDR2 SMNVEV (reference sequence). Losses at the gene ends were 4 bases for V and 4 bases for J; bases not matched to a gene: 7. The CDR3 has 15 amino acids.

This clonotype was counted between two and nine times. CDR3 loop: CASRPPGQNTEAFF. For the CDR3, the DNA is TGTGCCAGTAGGCCTCCCGGACAGAACACTGAAGCTTTCTTT. The chain combines TRBV19 with TRBJ1-1; a weak D match, TRBD1 (5 bases). The V gene's germline CDR1 is LNHDA and CDR2 SQIVND (reference sequence). The CDR3 loop spans 14 amino acids. V was shortened by 6 bases and J by 1 base, with 12 bases between the two germline ends.

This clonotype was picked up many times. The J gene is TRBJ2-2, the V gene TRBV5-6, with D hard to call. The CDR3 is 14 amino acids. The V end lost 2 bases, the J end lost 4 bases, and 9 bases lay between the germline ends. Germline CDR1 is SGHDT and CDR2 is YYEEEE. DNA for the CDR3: TGTGCCAGCAGCTTCCCCGGAGTCACCGGGGAGCTGTTTTTT. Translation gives CASSFPGVTGELFF.

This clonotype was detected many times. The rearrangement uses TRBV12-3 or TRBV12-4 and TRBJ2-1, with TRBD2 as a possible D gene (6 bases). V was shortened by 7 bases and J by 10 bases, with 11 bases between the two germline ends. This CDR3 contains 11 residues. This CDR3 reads CASNLAGEQFF. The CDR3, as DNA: TGTGCCAGCAACCTGGCGGGGGAGCAGTTCTTC.

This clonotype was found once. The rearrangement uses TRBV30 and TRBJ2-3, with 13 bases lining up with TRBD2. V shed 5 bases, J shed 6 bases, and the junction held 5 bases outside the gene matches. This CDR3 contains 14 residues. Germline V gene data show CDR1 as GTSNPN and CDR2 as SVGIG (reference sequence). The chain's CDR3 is CAWSSTSGRDTQYF. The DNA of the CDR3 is TGTGCCTGGTCGTCGACTAGCGGGAGGGATACGCAGTATTTT.

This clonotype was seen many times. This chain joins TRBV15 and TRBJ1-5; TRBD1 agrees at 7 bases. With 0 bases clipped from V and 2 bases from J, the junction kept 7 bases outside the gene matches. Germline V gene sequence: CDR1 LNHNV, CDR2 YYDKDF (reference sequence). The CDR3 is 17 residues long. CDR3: CATSRDLMGQRNQPQHF. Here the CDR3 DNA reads TGTGCCACCAGCAGAGACCTCATGGGACAGCGCAATCAGCCCCAGCATTTT. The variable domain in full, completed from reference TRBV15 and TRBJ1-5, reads DAMVIQNPRYQVTQFGKPVTLSCSQTLNHNVMYWYQQKSSQAPKLLFHYYDKDFNNEADTPDNFQSRRPNTSFCFLDIRSPGLGDTAMYLCATSRDLMGQRNQPQHFGDGTRLSIL.

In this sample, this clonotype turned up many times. CDR3 loop: CSARGWMAATEAFF. Written as DNA, the CDR3 is TGCAGTGCTAGAGGCTGGATGGCAGCGACTGAAGCTTTCTTT. V and J are TRBV20-1 and TRBJ1-1; D uncertain. Trimming removed 1 base at V and 5 bases at J, with 14 bases between. This CDR3 has 14 amino acids. In germline, CDR1 is DFQATT, CDR2 SNEGSKA (reference sequence).

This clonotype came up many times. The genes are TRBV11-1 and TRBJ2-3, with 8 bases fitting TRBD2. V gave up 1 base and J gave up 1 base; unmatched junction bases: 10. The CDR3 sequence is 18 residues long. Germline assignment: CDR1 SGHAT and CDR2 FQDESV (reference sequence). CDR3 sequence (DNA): TGTGCCAGCAGCTTAGGTCTCGGCGCGGGGGGCCGCACAGATACGCAGTATTTT. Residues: CASSLGLGAGGRTDTQYF. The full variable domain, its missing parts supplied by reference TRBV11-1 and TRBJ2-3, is EAEVAQSPRYKITEKSQAVAFWCDPISGHATLYWYRQILGQGPELLVQFQDESVVDDSQLPKDRFSAERLKGVDSTLKIQPAELGDSAMYLCASSLGLGAGGRTDTQYFGPGTRLTVL.

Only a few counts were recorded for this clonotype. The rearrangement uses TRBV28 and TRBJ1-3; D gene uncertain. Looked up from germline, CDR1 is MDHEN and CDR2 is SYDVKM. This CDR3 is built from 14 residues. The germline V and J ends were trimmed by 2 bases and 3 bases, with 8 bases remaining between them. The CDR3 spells CASSLPVRGNTIYF. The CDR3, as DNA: TGTGCCAGCAGTTTACCGGTTCGTGGAAACACCATATATTTT.

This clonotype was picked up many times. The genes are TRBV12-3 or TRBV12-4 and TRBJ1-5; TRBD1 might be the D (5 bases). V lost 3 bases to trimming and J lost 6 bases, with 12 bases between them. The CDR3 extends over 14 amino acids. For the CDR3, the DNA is TGTGCCAGCAGTTTTCAGGGTGGGGGTCAGCCCCAGCATTTT. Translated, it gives CASSFQGGGQPQHF.

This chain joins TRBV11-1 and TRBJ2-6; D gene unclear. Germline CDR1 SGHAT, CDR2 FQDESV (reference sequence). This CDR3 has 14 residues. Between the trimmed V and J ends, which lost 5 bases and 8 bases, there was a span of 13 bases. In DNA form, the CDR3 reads TGTGCCAGCAGCCACTACACGAGGCCCAACGTCCTGACTTTC. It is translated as CASSHYTRPNVLTF.

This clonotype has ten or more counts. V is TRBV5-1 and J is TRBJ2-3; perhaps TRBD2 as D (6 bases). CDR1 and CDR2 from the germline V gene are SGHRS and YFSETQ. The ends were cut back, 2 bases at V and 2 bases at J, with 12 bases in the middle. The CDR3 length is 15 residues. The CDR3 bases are TGCGCCAGCAGCTTAGGAGGGAAGTACACAGATACGCAGTATTTT. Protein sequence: CASSLGGKYTDTQYF. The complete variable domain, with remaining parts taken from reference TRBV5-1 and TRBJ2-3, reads KAGVTQTPRYLIKTRGQQVTLSCSPISGHRSVSWYQQTPGQGLQFLFEYFSETQRNKGNFPGRFSGRQFSNSRSEMNVSTLELGDSALYLCASSLGGKYTDTQYFGPGTRLTVL.

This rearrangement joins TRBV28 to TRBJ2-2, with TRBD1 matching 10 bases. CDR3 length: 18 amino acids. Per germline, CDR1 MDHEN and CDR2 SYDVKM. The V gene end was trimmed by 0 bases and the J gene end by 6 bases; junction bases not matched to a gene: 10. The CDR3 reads CASSLWTTGGEMAGELFF. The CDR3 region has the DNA TGTGCCAGCAGTTTATGGACGACAGGGGGCGAGATGGCCGGGGAGCTGTTTTTT.

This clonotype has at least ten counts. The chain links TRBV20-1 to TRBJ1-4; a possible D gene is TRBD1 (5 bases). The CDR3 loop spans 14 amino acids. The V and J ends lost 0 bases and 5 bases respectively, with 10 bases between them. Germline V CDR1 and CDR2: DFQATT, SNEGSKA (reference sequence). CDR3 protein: CSARDVGGNEKLFF. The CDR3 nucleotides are TGCAGTGCTAGAGATGTCGGGGGGAATGAAAAACTGTTTTTT.

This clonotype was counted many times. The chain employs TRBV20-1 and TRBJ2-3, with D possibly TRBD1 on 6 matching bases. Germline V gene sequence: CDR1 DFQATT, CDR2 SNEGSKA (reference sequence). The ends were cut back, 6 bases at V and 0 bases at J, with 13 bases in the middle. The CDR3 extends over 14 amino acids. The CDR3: CSARRTGSTDTQYF. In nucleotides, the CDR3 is TGCAGTGCGAGAAGAACAGGGAGCACAGATACGCAGTATTTT.

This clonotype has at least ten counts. This chain's CDR3 is CASSHRGYGYTDTQYF. In DNA form, the CDR3 reads TGTGCCAGCAGCCATAGGGGGTACGGGTACACAGATACGCAGTATTTT. The rearrangement uses TRBV5-6 and TRBJ2-3, with a weak D call TRBD1 (6 bases). The germline V gene has CDR1 SGHDT and CDR2 YYEEEE. With 4 bases removed from V and 2 bases from J, the gap between germline ends came to 17 bases. This CDR3 is built from 16 residues.

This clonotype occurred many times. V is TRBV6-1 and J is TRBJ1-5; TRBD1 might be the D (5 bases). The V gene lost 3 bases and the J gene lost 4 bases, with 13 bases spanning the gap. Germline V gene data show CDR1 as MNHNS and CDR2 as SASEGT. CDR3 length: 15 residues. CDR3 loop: CASSDVGAGNQPQHF. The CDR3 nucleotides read TGTGCCAGCAGTGATGTTGGGGCAGGGAATCAGCCCCAGCATTTT.